This T cell receptor beta chain was captured in a study of vaccination effects on CD4 cells after COVID-19. Study observations and caveats: Clones from infection and from vaccination both contracted markedly late after vaccination.

The germline V gene has CDR1 MDHEN and CDR2 SYDVKM. This CDR3 region has 11 residues. V was cut by 6 bases and J by 11 bases, with 10 bases left in between. CD4+ T cells specific for antigen were expanded with viral peptide pools by the ViraFEST assay before sequencing. With around ten days of culture completed, CD4+ T cells were isolated. Absence of prior SARS-CoV-2 infection characterized the vaccine recipients, who showed negative nucleocapsid antibodies. About this clone itself: Its antigen is currently unknown.

Profiling relied on immunoSEQ multiplex PCR, and the TCRdb table lists in-frame clones only, not all of them. The sample holds 50,000 or so clones, 60% to 80% seen once. The clonotype originates from a human donor who received a COVID-19 vaccine. The starting material was CD4+ T cells from PBMCs cultured with HCoV-OC43 spike peptides, obtained before COVID-19 vaccination. Subset described: HCoV-OC43 spike overlapping peptide pool stimulation. The V and J genes are TRBV28 and TRBJ1-4; D not resolved. CDR3 protein: CASSQGRKLFF. DNA of the CDR3: TGTGCCAGCAGCCAAGGACGGAAACTGTTTTTT.